This TCR beta chain was retrieved from a study of T cell changes during pregnancy in multiple sclerosis. The CDR3 is made up of 13 amino acids. V shed 4 bases and J 8 bases; nucleotides not matched to a gene: 4. CDR1 is SEHNR, CDR2 FQNEAQ, per germline (reference sequence). The repertoire was sequenced with immunoSEQ multiplex PCR; TCRdb's copy has only in-frame clones and lacks some. This table has around 100,000 clones, 80% to 95% appearing once. This sample comprised peripheral blood, obtained after pregnancy. The receptor was isolated from a female donor with multiple sclerosis, enrolled in a pregnancy study. The chain uses TRBV7-9 and TRBJ2-1, with 8 nucleotides matching TRBD2. This CDR3 is CASSWGLVDEQFF. For the CDR3, the DNA is TGTGCCAGCAGCTGGGGACTAGTTGATGAGCAGTTCTTC. Complete variable domain (other parts from reference TRBV7-9 and TRBJ2-1): DTGVSQNPRHKITKRGQNVTFRCDPISEHNRLYWYRQTLGQGPEFLTYFQNEAQLEKSRLLSDRFSAERPKGSFSTLEIQRTEQGDSAMYLCASSWGLVDEQFFGPGTRLTVL.